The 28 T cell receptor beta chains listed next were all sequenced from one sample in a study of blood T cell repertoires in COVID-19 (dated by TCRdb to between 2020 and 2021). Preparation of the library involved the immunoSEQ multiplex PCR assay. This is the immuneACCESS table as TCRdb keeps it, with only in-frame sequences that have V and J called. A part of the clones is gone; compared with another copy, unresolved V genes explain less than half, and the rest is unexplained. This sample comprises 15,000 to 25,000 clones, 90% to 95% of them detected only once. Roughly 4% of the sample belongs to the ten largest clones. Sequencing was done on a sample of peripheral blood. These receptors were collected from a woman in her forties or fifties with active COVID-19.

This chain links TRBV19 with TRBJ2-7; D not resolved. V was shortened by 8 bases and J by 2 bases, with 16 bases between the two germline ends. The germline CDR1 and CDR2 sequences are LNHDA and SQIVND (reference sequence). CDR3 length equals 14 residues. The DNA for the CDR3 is TGTGCCAGTTCCCAAGCTCAGCGACCCTACGAGCAGTACTTC. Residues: CASSQAQRPYEQYF.

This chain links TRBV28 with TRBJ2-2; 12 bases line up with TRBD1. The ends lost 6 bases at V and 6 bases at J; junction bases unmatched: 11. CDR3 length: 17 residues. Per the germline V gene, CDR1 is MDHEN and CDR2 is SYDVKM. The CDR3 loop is CASRRPGTGGIAGELFF. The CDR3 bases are TGTGCCAGCAGACGCCCGGGGACAGGGGGCATCGCCGGGGAGCTGTTTTTT.

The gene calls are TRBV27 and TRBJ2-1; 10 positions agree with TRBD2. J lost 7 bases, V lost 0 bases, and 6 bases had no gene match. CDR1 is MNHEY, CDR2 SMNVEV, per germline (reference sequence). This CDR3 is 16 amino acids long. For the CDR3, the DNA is TGTGCCAGCAGTTTATCCACTAGCGGGATAGTGAATGAGCAGTTCTTC. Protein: CASSLSTSGIVNEQFF.

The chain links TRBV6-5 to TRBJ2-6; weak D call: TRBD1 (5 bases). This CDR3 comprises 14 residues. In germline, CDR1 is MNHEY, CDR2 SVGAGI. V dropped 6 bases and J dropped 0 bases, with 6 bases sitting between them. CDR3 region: CASRGVSGANVLTF. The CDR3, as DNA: TGTGCCAGCAGAGGGGTCTCTGGGGCCAACGTCCTGACTTTC.

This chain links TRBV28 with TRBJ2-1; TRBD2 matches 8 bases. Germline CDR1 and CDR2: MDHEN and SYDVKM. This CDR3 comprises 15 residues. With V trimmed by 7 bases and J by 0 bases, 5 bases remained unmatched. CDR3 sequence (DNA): TGTGCCAGCAATCCAGCGGGAGACTCCTACAATGAGCAGTTCTTC. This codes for CASNPAGDSYNEQFF.

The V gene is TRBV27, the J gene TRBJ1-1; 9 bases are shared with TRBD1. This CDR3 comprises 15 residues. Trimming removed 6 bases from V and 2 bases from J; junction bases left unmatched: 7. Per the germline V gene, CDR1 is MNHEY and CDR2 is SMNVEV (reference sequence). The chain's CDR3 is CASRQGARANTEAFF. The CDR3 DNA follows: TGTGCCAGCAGACAGGGGGCTCGTGCAAACACTGAAGCTTTCTTT.

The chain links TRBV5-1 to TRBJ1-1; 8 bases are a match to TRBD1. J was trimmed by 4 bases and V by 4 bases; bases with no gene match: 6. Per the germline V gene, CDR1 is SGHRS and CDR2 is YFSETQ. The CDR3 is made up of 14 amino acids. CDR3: CASSPRDRSTEAFF. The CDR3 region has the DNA TGCGCCAGCAGCCCCCGGGACAGGAGCACTGAAGCTTTCTTT.

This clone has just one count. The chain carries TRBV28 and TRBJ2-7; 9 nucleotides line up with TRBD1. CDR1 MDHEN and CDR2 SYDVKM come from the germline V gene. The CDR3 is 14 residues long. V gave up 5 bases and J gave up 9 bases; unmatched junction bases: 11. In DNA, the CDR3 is TGTGCCAGCAGTGATCCGGGACAGGGAACAGCGCAGTACTTC. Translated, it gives CASSDPGQGTAQYF.

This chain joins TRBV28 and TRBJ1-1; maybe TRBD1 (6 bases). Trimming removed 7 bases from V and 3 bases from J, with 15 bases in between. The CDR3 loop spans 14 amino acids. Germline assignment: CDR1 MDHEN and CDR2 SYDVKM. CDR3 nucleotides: TGTGCCAGCACCCTAGGGCAGGGGTACACTGAAGCTTTCTTT. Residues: CASTLGQGYTEAFF.

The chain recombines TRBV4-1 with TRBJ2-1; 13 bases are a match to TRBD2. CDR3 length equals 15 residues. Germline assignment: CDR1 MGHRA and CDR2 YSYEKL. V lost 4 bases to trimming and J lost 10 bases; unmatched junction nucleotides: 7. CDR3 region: CASSPRGLAGEEQFF. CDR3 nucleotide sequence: TGCGCCAGCAGCCCGCGCGGACTAGCGGGAGAAGAGCAGTTCTTC.

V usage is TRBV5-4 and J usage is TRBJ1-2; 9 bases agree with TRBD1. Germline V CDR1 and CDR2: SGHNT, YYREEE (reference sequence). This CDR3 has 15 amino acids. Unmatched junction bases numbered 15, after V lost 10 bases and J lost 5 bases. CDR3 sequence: CAYAQVGQGIYGYTF. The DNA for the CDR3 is TGTGCCTACGCACAGGTCGGACAGGGGATTTATGGCTACACCTTC.

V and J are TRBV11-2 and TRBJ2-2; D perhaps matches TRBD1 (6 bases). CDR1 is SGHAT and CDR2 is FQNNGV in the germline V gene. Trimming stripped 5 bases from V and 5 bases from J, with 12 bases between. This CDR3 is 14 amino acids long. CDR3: CASSTGFGTGELFF. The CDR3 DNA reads TGTGCCAGCAGCACAGGGTTTGGTACCGGGGAGCTGTTTTTT.

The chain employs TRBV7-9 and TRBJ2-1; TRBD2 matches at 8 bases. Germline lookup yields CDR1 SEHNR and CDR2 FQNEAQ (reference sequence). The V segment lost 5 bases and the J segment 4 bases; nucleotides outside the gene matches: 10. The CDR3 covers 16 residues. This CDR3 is CASSRIASGRYNEQFF. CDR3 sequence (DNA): TGTGCCAGCAGCCGGATCGCTAGCGGGCGTTACAATGAGCAGTTCTTC. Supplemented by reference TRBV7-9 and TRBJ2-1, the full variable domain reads DTGVSQNPRHKITKRGQNVTFRCDPISEHNRLYWYRQTLGQGPEFLTYFQNEAQLEKSRLLSDRFSAERPKGSFSTLEIQRTEQGDSAMYLCASSRIASGRYNEQFFGPGTRLTVL.

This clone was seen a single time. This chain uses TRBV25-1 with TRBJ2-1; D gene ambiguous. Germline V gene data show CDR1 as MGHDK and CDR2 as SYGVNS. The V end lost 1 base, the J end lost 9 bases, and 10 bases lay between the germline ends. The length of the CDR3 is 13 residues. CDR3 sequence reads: CASSEFTNGEQFF. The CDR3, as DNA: TGTGCCAGCAGTGAATTTACCAACGGTGAGCAGTTCTTC.

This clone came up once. The CDR3 DNA is TGTGCCAGCAGCTTGGCCGGACACTTCTCTGGAAACACCATATATTTT. Residues: CASSLAGHFSGNTIYF. The rearrangement links TRBV5-6 to TRBJ1-3; tentatively, D is TRBD1 (5 bases). Germline V lookup: CDR1 SGHDT, CDR2 YYEEEE. The CDR3 has 16 residues. V was shortened by 0 bases and J by 0 bases, with 10 bases between the two germline ends.

The DNA of the CDR3 is TGTGCCAGCAGCTTAGGCGGGGATACGACGTACTTC. Translating gives CASSLGGDTTYF. The V and J genes are TRBV11-2 and TRBJ2-7, with D possibly TRBD2 on 6 matching bases. V was clipped by 1 base and J by 12 bases, with 13 bases between them. Germline V CDR1 and CDR2: SGHAT, FQNNGV. The CDR3 runs 12 residues.

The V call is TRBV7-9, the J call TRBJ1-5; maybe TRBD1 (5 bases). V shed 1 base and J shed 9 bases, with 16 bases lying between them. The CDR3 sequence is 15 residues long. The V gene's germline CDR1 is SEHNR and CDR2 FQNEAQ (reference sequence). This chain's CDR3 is CASSLGGGLSGPQHF. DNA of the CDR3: TGTGCCAGCAGCTTAGGGGGGGGACTCAGCGGGCCCCAGCATTTT.

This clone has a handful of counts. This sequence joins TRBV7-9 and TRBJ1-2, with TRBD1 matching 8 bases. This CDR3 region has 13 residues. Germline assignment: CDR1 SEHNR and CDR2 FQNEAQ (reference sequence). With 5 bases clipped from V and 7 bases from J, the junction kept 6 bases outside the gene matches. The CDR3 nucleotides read TGTGCCAGCAGCCAAAGACAGGGGAGTGGCTACACCTTC. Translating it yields CASSQRQGSGYTF. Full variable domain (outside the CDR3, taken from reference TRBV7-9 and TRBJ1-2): DTGVSQNPRHKITKRGQNVTFRCDPISEHNRLYWYRQTLGQGPEFLTYFQNEAQLEKSRLLSDRFSAERPKGSFSTLEIQRTEQGDSAMYLCASSQRQGSGYTFGSGTRLTVV.

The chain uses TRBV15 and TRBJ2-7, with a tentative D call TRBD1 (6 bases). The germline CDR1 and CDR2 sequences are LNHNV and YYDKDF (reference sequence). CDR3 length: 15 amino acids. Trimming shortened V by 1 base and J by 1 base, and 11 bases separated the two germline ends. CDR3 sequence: CATSRGGTFSYEQYF. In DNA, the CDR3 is TGTGCCACCAGCAGAGGGGGGACATTTTCCTACGAGCAGTACTTC.

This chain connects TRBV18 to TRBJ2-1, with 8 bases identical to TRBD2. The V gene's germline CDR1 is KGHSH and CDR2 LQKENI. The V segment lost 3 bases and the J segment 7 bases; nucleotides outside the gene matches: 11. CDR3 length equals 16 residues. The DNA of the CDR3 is TGTGCCAGCTCACCGATGGTTAGGGCTAGCGGGAATGAGCAGTTCTTC. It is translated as CASSPMVRASGNEQFF.

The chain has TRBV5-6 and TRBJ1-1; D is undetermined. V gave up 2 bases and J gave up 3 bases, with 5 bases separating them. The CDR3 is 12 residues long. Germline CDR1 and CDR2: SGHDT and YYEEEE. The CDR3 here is CASSFQYTEAFF. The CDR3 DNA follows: TGTGCCAGCAGCTTCCAGTACACTGAAGCTTTCTTT.

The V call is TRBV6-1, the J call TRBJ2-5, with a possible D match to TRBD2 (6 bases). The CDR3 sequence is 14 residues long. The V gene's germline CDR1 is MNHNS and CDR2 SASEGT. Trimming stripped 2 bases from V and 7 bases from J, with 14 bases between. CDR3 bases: TGTGCCAGCAGTGAAACCCCGCCAGCGGGGACCCAGTACTTC. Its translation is CASSETPPAGTQYF.

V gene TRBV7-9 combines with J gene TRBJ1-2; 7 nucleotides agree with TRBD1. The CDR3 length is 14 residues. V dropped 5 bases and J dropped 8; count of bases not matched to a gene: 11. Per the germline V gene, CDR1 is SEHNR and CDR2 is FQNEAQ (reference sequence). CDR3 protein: CASSGVEGAGGYTF. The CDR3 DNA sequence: TGTGCCAGCAGCGGAGTCGAGGGGGCTGGGGGCTACACCTTC. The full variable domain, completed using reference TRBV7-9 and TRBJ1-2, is DTGVSQNPRHKITKRGQNVTFRCDPISEHNRLYWYRQTLGQGPEFLTYFQNEAQLEKSRLLSDRFSAERPKGSFSTLEIQRTEQGDSAMYLCASSGVEGAGGYTFGSGTRLTVV.

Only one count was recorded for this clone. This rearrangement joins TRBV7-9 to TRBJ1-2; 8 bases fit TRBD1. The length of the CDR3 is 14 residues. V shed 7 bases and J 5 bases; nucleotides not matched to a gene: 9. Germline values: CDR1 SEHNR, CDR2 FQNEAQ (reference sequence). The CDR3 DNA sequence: TGTGCCAGCACCCCCGGGACAGGAGGTTATGGCTACACCTTC. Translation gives CASTPGTGGYGYTF.

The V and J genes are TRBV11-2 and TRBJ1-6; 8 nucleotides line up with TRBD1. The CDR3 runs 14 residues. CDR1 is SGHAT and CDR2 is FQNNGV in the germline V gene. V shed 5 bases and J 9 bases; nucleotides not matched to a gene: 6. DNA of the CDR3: TGTGCCAGCAGCGCAGACAGGGGTGGTTCACCCCTCCACTTT. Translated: CASSADRGGSPLHF.

The CDR3 region is CASSLGLAGVNEQYF. In DNA, the CDR3 is TGTGCCAGCAGCTTGGGACTAGCGGGAGTCAACGAGCAGTACTTC. The V and J genes are TRBV7-2 and TRBJ2-7, with 14 nucleotides matching TRBD2. The CDR3 sequence is 15 residues long. CDR1 and CDR2 from the germline V gene are SGHTA and FQGNSA. J was trimmed by 5 bases and V by 3 bases; bases with no gene match: 3.

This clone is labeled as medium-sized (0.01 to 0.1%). The CDR3 protein is CASSEEGTGTYNEQFF. DNA for the CDR3: TGTGCCAGCAGTGAAGAGGGGACAGGGACCTACAATGAGCAGTTCTTC. This rearrangement joins TRBV2 to TRBJ2-1; TRBD1 matches 9 bases. The CDR3 has 16 amino acids. Germline V lookup: CDR1 SNHLY, CDR2 FYNNEI. V lost 1 base to trimming and J lost 2 bases; unmatched junction nucleotides: 3.

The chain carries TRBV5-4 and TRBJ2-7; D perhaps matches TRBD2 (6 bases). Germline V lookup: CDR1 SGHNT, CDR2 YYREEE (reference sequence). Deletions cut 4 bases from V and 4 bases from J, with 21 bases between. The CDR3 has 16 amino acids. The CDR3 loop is CASSKISGERSYEQYF. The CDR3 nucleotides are TGTGCCAGCAGCAAAATTAGCGGAGAGAGATCTTACGAGCAGTACTTC. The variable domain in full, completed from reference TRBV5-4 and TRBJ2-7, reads ETGVTQSPTHLIKTRGQQVTLRCSSQSGHNTVSWYQQALGQGPQFIFQYYREEENGRGNFPPRFSGLQFPNYSSELNVNALELDDSALYLCASSKISGERSYEQYFGPGTRLTVT.